The 14 T cell receptor beta chains given below trace back to one sample, sequenced in a study of shared clonotypes between healthy human individuals. Some clones are missing from TCRdb's copy, which holds only in-frame ones; the method was immunoSEQ multiplex PCR. The sample has approximately 1.5 million clones; 98% to 99% are singletons. The sequenced sample consisted of naive CD4+ T cells sorted from blood. The subset was: CD45RA+ positively selected. These receptors all come from a man younger than 40 in good health.

The rearrangement uses TRBV30 and TRBJ1-1; TRBD1 matches 7 bases. Trimming at V came to 7 bases and at J to 3 bases, leaving 5 bases not matched to a gene. Germline values: CDR1 GTSNPN, CDR2 SVGIG (reference sequence). The CDR3 contains 12 residues. CDR3 region: CAFGQEDTEAFF. As DNA, the CDR3 is TGTGCCTTTGGACAGGAAGACACTGAAGCTTTCTTT.

The gene calls are TRBV6-5 and TRBJ2-7; D possibly corresponds to TRBD1 (5 bases). V was trimmed by 3 bases and J by 4 bases, leaving 13 bases between them. The CDR3 consists of 14 residues. The germline V gene encodes CDR1 MNHEY and CDR2 SVGAGI. DNA of the CDR3: TGTGCCAGCAGTTATTTTGGGGCGGTGTACGAGCAGTACTTC. Protein product: CASSYFGAVYEQYF.

The chain is built from TRBV15 and TRBJ2-1; D is undetermined. Germline values: CDR1 LNHNV, CDR2 YYDKDF (reference sequence). V lost 1 base to trimming and J lost 2 bases, with 18 bases between them. The CDR3 is 18 residues long. The CDR3 DNA sequence: TGTGCCACCAGCAGAGTTCGTTTGGGTAACGGACCCTACAATGAGCAGTTCTTC. Residues: CATSRVRLGNGPYNEQFF.

The chain joins TRBV5-6 to TRBJ1-3, with D perhaps TRBD1 (5 bases). Germline CDR1 reads SGHDT; CDR2 reads YYEEEE. The CDR3 totals 15 residues. V lost 4 bases and J 0 bases, leaving 11 bases between the germline ends. For the CDR3, the DNA is TGTGCCAGCAGCAGGGGACTGAACTCTGGAAACACCATATATTTT. Encoded protein: CASSRGLNSGNTIYF.

The DNA for the CDR3 is TGTGCCACCTCATCGGAGCTCTATGGCTACACCTTC. It is translated as CATSSELYGYTF. This chain joins TRBV28 and TRBJ1-2; D not resolved. V was cut by 10 bases and J by 4 bases, with 13 bases left in between. Germline loops: CDR1 MDHEN, CDR2 SYDVKM. This CDR3 contains 12 residues.

V is TRBV28 and J is TRBJ1-5; possible D gene TRBD1, 6 bases. V was trimmed by 6 bases and J by 7 bases, leaving 13 bases between them. CDR1 MDHEN and CDR2 SYDVKM come from the germline V gene. The length of the CDR3 is 13 residues. The DNA of the CDR3 is TGTGCCAGCAGGGACAGTGCAACGCAGCCCCAGCATTTT. Amino acids: CASRDSATQPQHF. The full variable domain, completed using reference TRBV28 and TRBJ1-5, is DVKVTQSSRYLVKRTGEKVFLECVQDMDHENMFWYRQDPGLGLRLIYFSYDVKMKEKGDIPEGYSVSREKKERFSLILESASTNQTSMYLCASRDSATQPQHFGDGTRLSIL.

Worth noting for this clone: The sample carries other DNA sequences with the same CDR3. This sequence joins TRBV28 and TRBJ2-1; D is unresolved. The V and J ends lost 3 bases and 0 bases respectively, with 3 bases between them. Germline CDR1 is MDHEN and CDR2 is SYDVKM. The CDR3 spans 13 residues. Here the CDR3 reads CASSLGSYNEQFF. In DNA, the CDR3 is TGTGCCAGCAGTTTGGGCTCCTACAATGAGCAGTTCTTC.

The genes are TRBV12-1 and TRBJ2-7; TRBD1 is the table's D call, not checked against the DNA. TRBV12-1 has pseudogene status. This CDR3 has 16 amino acids. The CDR3 nucleotides read TGTGCCAGCAGCTTTGTATTGGCAGGGGTTTCCTACGAGCAGTACTTC. Translated, it gives CASSFVLAGVSYEQYF.

The gene calls are TRBV2 and TRBJ2-2; D remains unclear. Trimming took 5 bases from V and 4 from J, leaving 8 bases between them. Germline loops: CDR1 SNHLY, CDR2 FYNNEI. The CDR3 spans 13 residues. As DNA, the CDR3 is TGTGCCAGCAGTCGGGTTATCACCGGGGAGCTGTTTTTT. The encoded protein is CASSRVITGELFF.

This rearrangement joins TRBV19 to TRBJ1-4, with D perhaps TRBD1 (6 bases). Looked up from germline, CDR1 is LNHDA and CDR2 is SQIVND (reference sequence). The V end was cut by 4 bases, the J end by 7 bases, with 19 bases between. CDR3 length: 16 residues. In DNA form, the CDR3 reads TGTGCCAGTAGTAATGGGGGCAGTATCGGCGGTGAAAAACTGTTTTTT. As protein: CASSNGGSIGGEKLFF.

The gene calls are TRBV18 and TRBJ2-5; weak D call: TRBD1 (5 bases). Trimming pared 4 bases from V and 1 base from J, leaving 13 bases between. CDR3 length: 15 amino acids. CDR1 and CDR2 from the germline V gene are KGHSH and LQKENI. The CDR3 DNA sequence: TGTGCCAGCTCACGGAACCAGGGATCCCAAGAGACCCAGTACTTC. It is translated as CASSRNQGSQETQYF.

The rearrangement uses TRBV5-4 and TRBJ2-1; 12 positions agree with TRBD2. Unmatched junction bases numbered 4, after V lost 4 bases and J lost 5 bases. This CDR3 spans 15 amino acids. Germline assignment: CDR1 SGHNT and CDR2 YYREEE (reference sequence). The CDR3 sequence: CASSPRLAGDNEQFF. CDR3 DNA sequence: TGTGCCAGCAGCCCCCGACTAGCGGGAGACAATGAGCAGTTCTTC.

This rearrangement joins TRBV7-2 to TRBJ2-7; D uncertain. V lost 5 bases, J lost 3 bases, and 23 bases lay in between. The V gene's germline CDR1 is SGHTA and CDR2 FQGNSA. The CDR3 spans 17 residues. The DNA of the CDR3 is TGTGCCAGCAGCCGTACCCAGACGTTGAATAGAAACTACGAGCAGTACTTC. Translated: CASSRTQTLNRNYEQYF.

The chain is built from TRBV11-2 and TRBJ1-1, with D perhaps TRBD1 (5 bases). V lost 4 bases and J lost 3, with 15 bases in between. There are 15 residues in the CDR3. From germline, CDR1 is SGHAT and CDR2 FQNNGV. In DNA, the CDR3 is TGTGCCAGCAGCTCCGGGACTCGGGGGGACACTGAAGCTTTCTTT. Protein sequence: CASSSGTRGDTEAFF.